This T cell receptor beta chain was retrieved from a study of CD8+ T cells in alopecia areata. Study at large: Treated patients were given 5 to 10 mg oral tofacitinib twice daily. Tofacitinib continued for 6 to 18 months and was then withheld for 6 months.

In this sample, this clone turned up a few times. The treatment was: oral pan-JAK inhibitor, 5-10 mg twice daily. Obtained from alopecia areata patients were lesional scalp punch biopsies along with peripheral blood. Extracted from the samples, RNA was reverse transcribed into cDNA to serve as the sequencing template. Repertoires were generated with immunoSEQ multiplex PCR, while TCRdb's copy carries only in-frame clones and drops some. The sample comprises 200,000 or so clones, roughly 50% of which are singletons, and 5.5% rests with the top ten. The CDR3 is 14 amino acids. The germline V gene encodes CDR1 MDHEN and CDR2 SYDVKM. Trimming cost V 5 bases and J 0 bases, with 10 bases left between them.

The sequence was collected from a human donor with alopecia areata. The source material was CD4+ T cells sorted from blood, sampled at week 24, from a patient treated with tofacitinib. The chain couples TRBV28 to TRBJ1-2; D gene ambiguous. The CDR3: CASSPHGPNYGYTF. DNA for the CDR3: TGTGCCAGCAGTCCACATGGCCCTAACTATGGCTACACCTTC.